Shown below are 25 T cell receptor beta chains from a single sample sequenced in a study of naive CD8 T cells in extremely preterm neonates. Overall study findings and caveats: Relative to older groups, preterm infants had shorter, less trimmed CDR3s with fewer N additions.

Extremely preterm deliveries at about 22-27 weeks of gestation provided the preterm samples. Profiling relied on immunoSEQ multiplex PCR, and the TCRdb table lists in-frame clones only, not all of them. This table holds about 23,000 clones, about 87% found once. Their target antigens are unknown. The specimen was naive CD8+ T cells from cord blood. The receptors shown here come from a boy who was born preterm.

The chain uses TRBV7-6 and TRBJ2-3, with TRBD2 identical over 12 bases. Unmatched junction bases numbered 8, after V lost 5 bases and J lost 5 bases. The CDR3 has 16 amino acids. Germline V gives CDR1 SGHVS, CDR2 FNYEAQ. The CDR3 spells CASSPRLAGVGDTQYF. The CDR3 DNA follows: TGTGCCAGCAGCCCGCGACTAGCGGGGGTGGGAGATACGCAGTATTTT.

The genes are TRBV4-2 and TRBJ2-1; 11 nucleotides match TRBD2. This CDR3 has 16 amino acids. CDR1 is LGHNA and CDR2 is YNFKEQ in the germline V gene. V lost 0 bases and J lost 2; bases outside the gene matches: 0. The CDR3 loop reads CASSQDSGGAYNEQFF. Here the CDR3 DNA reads TGTGCCAGCAGCCAAGATAGCGGGGGGGCCTACAATGAGCAGTTCTTC.

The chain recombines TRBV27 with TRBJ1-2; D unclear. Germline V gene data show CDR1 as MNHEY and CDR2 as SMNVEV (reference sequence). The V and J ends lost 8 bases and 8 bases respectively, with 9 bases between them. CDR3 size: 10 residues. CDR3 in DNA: TGTGCCAGCTGCCCGGGGGGCTACACCTTC. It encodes CASCPGGYTF.

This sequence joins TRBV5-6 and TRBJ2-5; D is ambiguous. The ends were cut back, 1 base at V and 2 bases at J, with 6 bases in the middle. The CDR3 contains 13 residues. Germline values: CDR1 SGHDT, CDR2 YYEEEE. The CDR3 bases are TGTGCCAGCAGCTTGCATAGTCAAGAGACCCAGTACTTC. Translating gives CASSLHSQETQYF.

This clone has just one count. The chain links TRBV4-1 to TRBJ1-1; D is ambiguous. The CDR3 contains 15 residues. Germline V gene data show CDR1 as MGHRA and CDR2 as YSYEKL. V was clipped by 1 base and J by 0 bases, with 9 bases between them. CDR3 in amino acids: CASSQAVGMNTEAFF. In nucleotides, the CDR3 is TGCGCCAGCAGCCAAGCCGTGGGGATGAACACTGAAGCTTTCTTT.

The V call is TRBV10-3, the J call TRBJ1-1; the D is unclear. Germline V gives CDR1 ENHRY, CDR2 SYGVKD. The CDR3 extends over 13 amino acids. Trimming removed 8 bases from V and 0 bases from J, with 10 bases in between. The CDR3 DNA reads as TGTGCCATCTCTGATAGAATGAACACTGAAGCTTTCTTT. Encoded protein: CAISDRMNTEAFF.

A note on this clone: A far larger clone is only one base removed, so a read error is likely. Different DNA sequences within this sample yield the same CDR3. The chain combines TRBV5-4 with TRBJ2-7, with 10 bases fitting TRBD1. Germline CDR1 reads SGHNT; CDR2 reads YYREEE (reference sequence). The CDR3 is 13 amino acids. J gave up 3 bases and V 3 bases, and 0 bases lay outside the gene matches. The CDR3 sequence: CASSWTGGYEQYF. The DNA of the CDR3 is TGTGCCAGCAGCTGGACAGGGGGCTACGAGCAGTACTTC.

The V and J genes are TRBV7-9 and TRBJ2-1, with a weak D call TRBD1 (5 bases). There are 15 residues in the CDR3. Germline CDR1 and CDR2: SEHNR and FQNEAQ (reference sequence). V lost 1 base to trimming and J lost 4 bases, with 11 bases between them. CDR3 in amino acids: CASSLDVGLYNEQFF. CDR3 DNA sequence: TGTGCCAGCAGCTTAGATGTGGGGCTATACAATGAGCAGTTCTTC. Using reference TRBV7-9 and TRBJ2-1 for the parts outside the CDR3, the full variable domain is DTGVSQNPRHKITKRGQNVTFRCDPISEHNRLYWYRQTLGQGPEFLTYFQNEAQLEKSRLLSDRFSAERPKGSFSTLEIQRTEQGDSAMYLCASSLDVGLYNEQFFGPGTRLTVL.

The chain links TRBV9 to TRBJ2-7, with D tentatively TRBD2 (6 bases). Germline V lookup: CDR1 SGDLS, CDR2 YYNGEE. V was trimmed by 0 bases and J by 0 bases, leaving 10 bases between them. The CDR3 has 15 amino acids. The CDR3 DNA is TGTGCCAGCAGCGTAGGGGACTCCCCCTCCTACGAGCAGTACTTC. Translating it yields CASSVGDSPSYEQYF. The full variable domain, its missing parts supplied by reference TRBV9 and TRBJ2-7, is DSGVTQTPKHLITATGQRVTLRCSPRSGDLSVYWYQQSLDQGLQFLIQYYNGEERAKGNILERFSAQQFPDLHSELNLSSLELGDSALYFCASSVGDSPSYEQYFGPGTRLTVT.

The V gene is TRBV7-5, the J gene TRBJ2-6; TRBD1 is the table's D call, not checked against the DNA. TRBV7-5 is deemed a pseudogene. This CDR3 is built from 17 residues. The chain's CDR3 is CARKPGCRQSRANVLTF. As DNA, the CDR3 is TGTGCCAGAAAGCCTGGGTGTAGACAAAGTCGGGCCAACGTCCTGACTTTC.

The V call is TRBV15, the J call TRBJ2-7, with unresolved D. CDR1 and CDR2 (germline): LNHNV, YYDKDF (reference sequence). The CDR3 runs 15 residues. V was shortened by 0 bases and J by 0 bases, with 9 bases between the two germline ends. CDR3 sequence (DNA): TGTGCCACCAGCAGAGATCGGGTTAGCTCCTACGAGCAGTACTTC. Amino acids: CATSRDRVSSYEQYF.

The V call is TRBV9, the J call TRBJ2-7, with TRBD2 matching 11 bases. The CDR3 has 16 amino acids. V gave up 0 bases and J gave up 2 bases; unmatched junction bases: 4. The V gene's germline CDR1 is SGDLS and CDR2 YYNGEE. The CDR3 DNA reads TGTGCCAGCAGCGTAGGGAGTAGCGGGGGGGCCTACGAGCAGTACTTC. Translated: CASSVGSSGGAYEQYF.

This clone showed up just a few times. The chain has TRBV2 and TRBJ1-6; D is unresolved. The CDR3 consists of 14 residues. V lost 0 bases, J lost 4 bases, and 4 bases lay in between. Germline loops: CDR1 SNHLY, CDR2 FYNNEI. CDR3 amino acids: CASSEAGYNSPLHF. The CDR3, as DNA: TGTGCCAGCAGTGAAGCAGGATATAATTCACCCCTCCACTTT.

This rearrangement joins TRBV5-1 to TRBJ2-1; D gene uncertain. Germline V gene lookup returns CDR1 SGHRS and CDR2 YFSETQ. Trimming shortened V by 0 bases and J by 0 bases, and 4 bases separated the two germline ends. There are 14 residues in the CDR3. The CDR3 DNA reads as TGCGCCAGCAGCTTGGACAGCTCCTACAATGAGCAGTTCTTC. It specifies CASSLDSSYNEQFF.

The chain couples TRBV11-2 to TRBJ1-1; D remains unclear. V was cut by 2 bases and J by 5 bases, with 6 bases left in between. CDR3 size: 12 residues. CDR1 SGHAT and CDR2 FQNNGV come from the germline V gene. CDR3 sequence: CASSLTRTEAFF. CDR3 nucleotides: TGTGCCAGCAGCTTAACCCGGACTGAAGCTTTCTTT. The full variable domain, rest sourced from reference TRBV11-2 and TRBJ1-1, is EAGVAQSPRYKIIEKRQSVAFWCNPISGHATLYWYQQILGQGPKLLIQFQNNGVVDDSQLPKDRFSAERLKGVDSTLKIQPAKLEDSAVYLCASSLTRTEAFFGQGTRLTVV.

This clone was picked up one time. The DNA of the CDR3 is TGTGCCAGCAGTTACCTAGGACAGCCTCAAGAGACCCAGTACTTC. It is translated as CASSYLGQPQETQYF. The chain employs TRBV6-5 and TRBJ2-5; possible D gene TRBD1, 6 bases. V lost 2 bases, J lost 2 bases, and 12 bases lay in between. There are 15 residues in the CDR3. Germline lookup yields CDR1 MNHEY and CDR2 SVGAGI.

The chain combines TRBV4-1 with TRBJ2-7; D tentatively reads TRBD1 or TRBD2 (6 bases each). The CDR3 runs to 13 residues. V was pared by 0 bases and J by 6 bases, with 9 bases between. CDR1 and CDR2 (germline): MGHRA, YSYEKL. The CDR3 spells CASSQDGGREQYF. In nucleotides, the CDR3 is TGCGCCAGCAGCCAAGATGGGGGGCGCGAGCAGTACTTC.

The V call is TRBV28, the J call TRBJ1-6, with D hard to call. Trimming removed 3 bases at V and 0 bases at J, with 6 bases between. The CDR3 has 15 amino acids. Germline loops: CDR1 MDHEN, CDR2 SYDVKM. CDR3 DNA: TGTGCCAGCAGTTTGCAGAGCTCCTATAATTCACCCCTCCACTTT. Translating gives CASSLQSSYNSPLHF.

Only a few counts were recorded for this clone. The CDR3 region has the DNA TGTGCCAGCAGCTCGGGACACTCCTACGAGCAGTACTTC. Amino acid sequence: CASSSGHSYEQYF. The chain joins TRBV7-9 to TRBJ2-7; the D gene is possibly TRBD1 (6 bases). The V gene lost 4 bases and the J gene lost 0 bases, with 7 bases spanning the gap. Germline CDR1 SEHNR, CDR2 FQNEAQ (reference sequence). This CDR3 is 13 amino acids long.

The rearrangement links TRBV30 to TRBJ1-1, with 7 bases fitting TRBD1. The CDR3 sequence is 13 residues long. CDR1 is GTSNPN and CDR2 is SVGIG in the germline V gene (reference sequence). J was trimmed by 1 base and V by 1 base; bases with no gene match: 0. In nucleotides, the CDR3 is TGTGCCTGGAGTGGGACAGGGAACACTGAAGCTTTCTTT. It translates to CAWSGTGNTEAFF.

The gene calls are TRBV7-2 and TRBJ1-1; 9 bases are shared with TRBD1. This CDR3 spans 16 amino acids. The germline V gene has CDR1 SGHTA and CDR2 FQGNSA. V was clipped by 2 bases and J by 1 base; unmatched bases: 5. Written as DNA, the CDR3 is TGTGCCAGCAGCTTATGGACAGGGGCTAGGAACACTGAAGCTTTCTTT. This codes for CASSLWTGARNTEAFF.

CDR3 DNA sequence: TGTGCCAGCAGTGCTAGACCCTGCACAGATACGCAGTATTTT. Protein: CASSARPCTDTQYF. The rearrangement joins TRBV2 to TRBJ2-3; no reliable D call. Germline CDR1 reads SNHLY; CDR2 reads FYNNEI. V shed 4 bases and J shed 1 base, with 9 bases lying between them. This CDR3 region has 14 residues.

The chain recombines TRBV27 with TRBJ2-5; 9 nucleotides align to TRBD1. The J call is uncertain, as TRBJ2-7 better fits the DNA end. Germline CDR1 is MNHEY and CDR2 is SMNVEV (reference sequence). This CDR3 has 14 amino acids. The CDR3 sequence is CASSLGTGSYEQYF. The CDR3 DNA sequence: TGTGCCAGCAGTTTAGGGACAGGGTCCTACGAGCAGTACTTC.

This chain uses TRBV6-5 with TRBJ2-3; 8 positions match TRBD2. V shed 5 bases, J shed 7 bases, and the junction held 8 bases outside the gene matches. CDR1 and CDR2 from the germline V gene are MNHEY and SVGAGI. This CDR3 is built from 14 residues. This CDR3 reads CASSPGGPTHTQYF. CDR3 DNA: TGTGCCAGCAGTCCGGGGGGGCCGACCCATACGCAGTATTTT.

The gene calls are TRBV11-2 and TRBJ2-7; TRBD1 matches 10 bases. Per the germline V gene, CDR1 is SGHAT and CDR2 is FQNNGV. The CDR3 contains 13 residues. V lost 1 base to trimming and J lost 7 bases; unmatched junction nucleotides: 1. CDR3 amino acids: CASSLGGQGEQYF. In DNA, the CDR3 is TGTGCCAGCAGCTTAGGGGGACAGGGGGAGCAGTACTTC.